This section outlines one T cell receptor (beta chain) sequence together with its context. In the original analysis: How many nucleated cells were present was estimated from reference gene primer amplification. The assay was immunoSEQ multiplex PCR, and TCRdb's table has in-frame clones only and misses some. Clonal size and the V and J genes are those of that table, whereas D and trimming came from the DNA. The profile covers over 120,000 clones, with under 90% appearing a single time and around 8.2% taken by the ten largest. The sample belongs to a study of blood T cell repertoires in COVID-19. Overall study context: Specimens from acute and convalescent COVID-19 originated in the United States, Italy and Spain. Nucleic acid was either cDNA or gDNA, and it came from T cells, B-cell-depleted T cells, or PBMCs.

This CDR3 region has 12 residues. Germline assignment: CDR1 KGHDR and CDR2 SFDVKD. J lost 9 bases, V lost 6 bases, and 4 bases had no gene match. The chain employs TRBV24-1 and TRBJ1-2; TRBD1 matches at 9 bases. Source material: peripheral blood. This sequence was found in a human donor in a cohort sampled during active COVID-19. In DNA form, the CDR3 reads TGTGCCACCAGTCCCGGGACAGGGAGCTACACCTTC. Amino acids: CATSPGTGSYTF.